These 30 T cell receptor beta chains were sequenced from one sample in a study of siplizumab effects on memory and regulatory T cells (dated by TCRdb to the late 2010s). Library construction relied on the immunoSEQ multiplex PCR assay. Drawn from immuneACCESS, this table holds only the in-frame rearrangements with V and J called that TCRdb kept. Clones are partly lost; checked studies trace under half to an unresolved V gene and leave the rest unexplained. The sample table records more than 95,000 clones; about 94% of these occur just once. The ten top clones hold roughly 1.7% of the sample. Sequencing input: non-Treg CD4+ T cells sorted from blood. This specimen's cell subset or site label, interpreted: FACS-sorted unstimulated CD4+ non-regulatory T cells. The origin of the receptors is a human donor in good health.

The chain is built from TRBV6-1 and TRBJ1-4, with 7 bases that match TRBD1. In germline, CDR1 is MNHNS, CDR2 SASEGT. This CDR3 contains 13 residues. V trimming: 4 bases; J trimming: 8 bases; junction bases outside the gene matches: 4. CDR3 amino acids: CASSVGTAEKLFF. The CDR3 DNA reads TGTGCCAGCAGTGTTGGGACAGCCGAAAAACTGTTTTTT.

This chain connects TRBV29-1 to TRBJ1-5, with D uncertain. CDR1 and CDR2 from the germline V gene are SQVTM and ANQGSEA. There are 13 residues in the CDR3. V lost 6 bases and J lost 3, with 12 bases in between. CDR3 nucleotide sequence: TGCAGCGTCCGCGCGACAATCAATCAGCCCCAGCATTTT. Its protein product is CSVRATINQPQHF.

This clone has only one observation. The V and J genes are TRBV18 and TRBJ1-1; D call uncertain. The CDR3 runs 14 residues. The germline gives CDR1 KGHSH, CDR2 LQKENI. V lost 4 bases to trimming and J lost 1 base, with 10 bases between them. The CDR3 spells CASSLNSGNTEAFF. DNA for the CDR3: TGTGCCAGCTCACTCAATTCAGGGAACACTGAAGCTTTCTTT.

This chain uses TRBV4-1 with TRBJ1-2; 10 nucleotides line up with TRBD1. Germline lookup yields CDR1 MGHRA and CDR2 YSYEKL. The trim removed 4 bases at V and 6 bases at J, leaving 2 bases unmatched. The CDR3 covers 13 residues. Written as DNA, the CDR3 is TGCGCCAGCAGCCTCGGGACAGGGGATGGCTACACCTTC. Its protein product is CASSLGTGDGYTF.

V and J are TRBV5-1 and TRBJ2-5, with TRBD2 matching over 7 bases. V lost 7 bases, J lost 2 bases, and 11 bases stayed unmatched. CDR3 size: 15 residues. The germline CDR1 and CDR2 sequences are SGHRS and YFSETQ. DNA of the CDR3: TGCGCCAGCTTGGGGCCTAGCGGACCTCAAGAGACCCAGTACTTC. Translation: CASLGPSGPQETQYF. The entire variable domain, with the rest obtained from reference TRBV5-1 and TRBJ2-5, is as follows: KAGVTQTPRYLIKTRGQQVTLSCSPISGHRSVSWYQQTPGQGLQFLFEYFSETQRNKGNFPGRFSGRQFSNSRSEMNVSTLELGDSALYLCASLGPSGPQETQYFGPGTRLLVL.

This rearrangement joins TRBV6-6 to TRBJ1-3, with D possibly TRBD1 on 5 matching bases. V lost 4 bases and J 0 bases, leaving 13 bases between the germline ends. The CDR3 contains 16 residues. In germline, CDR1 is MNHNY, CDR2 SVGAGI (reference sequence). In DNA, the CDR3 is TGTGCCAGCAGTTCCCGGGACGGCCTCTCTGGAAACACCATATATTTT. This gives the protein CASSSRDGLSGNTIYF.

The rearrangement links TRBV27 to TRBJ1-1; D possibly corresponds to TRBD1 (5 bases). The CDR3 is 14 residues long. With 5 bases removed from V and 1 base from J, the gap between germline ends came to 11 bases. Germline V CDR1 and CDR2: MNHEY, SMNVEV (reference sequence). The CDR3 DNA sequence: TGTGCCAGCAGTCACTACAGGCAGAACACTGAAGCTTTCTTT. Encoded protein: CASSHYRQNTEAFF.

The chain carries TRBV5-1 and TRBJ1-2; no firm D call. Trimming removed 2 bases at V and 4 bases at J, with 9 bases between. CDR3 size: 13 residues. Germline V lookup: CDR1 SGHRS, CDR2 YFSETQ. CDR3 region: CASSLEGRYGYTF. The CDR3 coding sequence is TGCGCCAGCAGCTTAGAGGGTCGCTATGGCTACACCTTC.

The CDR3 loop is CASSLGPEPGNTIYF. CDR3 DNA: TGTGCCAGCAGCTTAGGTCCAGAGCCTGGAAACACCATATATTTT. The chain is built from TRBV11-2 and TRBJ1-3; D call uncertain. V lost 1 base to trimming and J lost 2 bases, with 9 bases between them. In germline, CDR1 is SGHAT, CDR2 FQNNGV. The CDR3 consists of 15 residues.

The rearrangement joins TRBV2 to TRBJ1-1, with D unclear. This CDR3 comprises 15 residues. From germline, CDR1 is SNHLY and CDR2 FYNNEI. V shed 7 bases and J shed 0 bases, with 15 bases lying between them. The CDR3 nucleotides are TGTGCCAGCATTATGCAGGTCACCATGAACACTGAAGCTTTCTTT. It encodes CASIMQVTMNTEAFF. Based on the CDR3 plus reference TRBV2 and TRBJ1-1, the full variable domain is EPEVTQTPSHQVTQMGQEVILRCVPISNHLYFYWYRQILGQKVEFLVSFYNNEISEKSEIFDDQFSVERPDGSNFTLKIRSTKLEDSAMYFCASIMQVTMNTEAFFGQGTRLTVV.

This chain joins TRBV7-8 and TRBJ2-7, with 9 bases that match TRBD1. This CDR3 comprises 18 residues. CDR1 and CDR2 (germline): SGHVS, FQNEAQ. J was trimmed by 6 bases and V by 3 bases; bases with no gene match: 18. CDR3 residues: CASSLGFGRQGVSFEQYF. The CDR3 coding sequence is TGTGCCAGCAGCTTGGGATTCGGGAGACAGGGGGTATCGTTCGAGCAGTACTTC.

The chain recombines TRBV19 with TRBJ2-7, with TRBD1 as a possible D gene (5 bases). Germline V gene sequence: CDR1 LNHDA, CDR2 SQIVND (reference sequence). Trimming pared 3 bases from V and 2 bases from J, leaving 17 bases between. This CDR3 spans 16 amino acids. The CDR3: CASSMGLTEPPYEQYF. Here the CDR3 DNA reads TGTGCCAGTAGTATGGGGTTGACAGAACCTCCCTACGAGCAGTACTTC.

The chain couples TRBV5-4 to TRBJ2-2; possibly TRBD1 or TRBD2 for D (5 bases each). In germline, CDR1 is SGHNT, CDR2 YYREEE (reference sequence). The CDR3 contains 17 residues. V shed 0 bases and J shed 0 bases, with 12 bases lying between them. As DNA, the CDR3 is TGTGCCAGCAGCTTGGCGATGGGGACGGCGAACACCGGGGAGCTGTTTTTT. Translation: CASSLAMGTANTGELFF. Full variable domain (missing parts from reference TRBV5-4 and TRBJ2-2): ETGVTQSPTHLIKTRGQQVTLRCSSQSGHNTVSWYQQALGQGPQFIFQYYREEENGRGNFPPRFSGLQFPNYSSELNVNALELDDSALYLCASSLAMGTANTGELFFGEGSRLTVL.

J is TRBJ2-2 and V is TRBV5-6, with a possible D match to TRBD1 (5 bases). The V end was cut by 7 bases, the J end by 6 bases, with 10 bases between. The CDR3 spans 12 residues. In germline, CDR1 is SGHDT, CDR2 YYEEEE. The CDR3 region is CASQPRAGELFF. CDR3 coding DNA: TGTGCCAGCCAGCCCAGGGCCGGGGAGCTGTTTTTT.

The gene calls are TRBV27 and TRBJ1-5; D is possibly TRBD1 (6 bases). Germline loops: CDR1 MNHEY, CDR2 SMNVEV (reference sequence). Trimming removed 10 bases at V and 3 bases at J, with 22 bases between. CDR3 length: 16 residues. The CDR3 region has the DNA TGTGCCAACAAGCAGTTCCTTGGACAGAACAATCAGCCCCAGCATTTT. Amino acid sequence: CANKQFLGQNNQPQHF.

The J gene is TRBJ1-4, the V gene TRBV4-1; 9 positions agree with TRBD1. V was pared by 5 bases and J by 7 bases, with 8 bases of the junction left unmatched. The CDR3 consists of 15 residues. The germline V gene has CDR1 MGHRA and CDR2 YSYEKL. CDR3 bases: TGCGCCAGCAGCGGACAGGGGACCTTCGGTGAAAAACTGTTTTTT. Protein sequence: CASSGQGTFGEKLFF.

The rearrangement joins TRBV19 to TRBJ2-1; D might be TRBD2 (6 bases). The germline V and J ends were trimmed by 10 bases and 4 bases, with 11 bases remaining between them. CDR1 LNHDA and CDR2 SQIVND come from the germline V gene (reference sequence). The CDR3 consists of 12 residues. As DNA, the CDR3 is TGTGCCACCCGGGAGTCGTACAATGAGCAGTTCTTC. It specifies CATRESYNEQFF.

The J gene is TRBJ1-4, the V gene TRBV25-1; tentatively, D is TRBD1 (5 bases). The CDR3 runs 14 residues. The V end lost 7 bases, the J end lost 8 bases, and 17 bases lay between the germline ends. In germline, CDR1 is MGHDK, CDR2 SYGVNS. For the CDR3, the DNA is TGTGCCAGCACCAAGGGTCCAGGGAACGAAAAACTGTTTTTT. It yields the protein CASTKGPGNEKLFF.

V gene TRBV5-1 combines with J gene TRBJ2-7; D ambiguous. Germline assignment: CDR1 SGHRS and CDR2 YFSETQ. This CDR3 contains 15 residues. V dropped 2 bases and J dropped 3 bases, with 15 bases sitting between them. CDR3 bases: TGCGCCAGCAGCTTAAGTGCTACCTTACTCTACGAGCAGTACTTC. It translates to CASSLSATLLYEQYF.

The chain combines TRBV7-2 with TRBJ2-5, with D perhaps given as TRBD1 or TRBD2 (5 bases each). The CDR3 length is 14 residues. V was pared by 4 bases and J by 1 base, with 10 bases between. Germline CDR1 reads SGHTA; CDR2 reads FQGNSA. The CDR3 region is CASSYGAGQETQYF. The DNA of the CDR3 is TGTGCCAGCAGCTACGGGGCGGGCCAAGAGACCCAGTACTTC. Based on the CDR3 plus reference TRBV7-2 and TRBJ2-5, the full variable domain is GAGVSQSPSNKVTEKGKDVELRCDPISGHTALYWYRQSLGQGLEFLIYFQGNSAPDKSGLPSDRFSAERTGGSVSTLTIQRTQQEDSAVYLCASSYGAGQETQYFGPGTRLLVL.

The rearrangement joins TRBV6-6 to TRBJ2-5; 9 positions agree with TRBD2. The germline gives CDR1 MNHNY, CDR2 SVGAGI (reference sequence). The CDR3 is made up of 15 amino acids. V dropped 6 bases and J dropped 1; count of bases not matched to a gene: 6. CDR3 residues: CASRLAGAFQETQYF. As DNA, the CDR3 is TGTGCCAGCAGATTAGCGGGGGCCTTCCAAGAGACCCAGTACTTC.

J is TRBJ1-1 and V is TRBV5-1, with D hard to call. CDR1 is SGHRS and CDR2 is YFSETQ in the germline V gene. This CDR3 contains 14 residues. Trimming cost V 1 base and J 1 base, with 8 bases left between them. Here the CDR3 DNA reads TGCGCCAGCAGCTTGCAAAATTCGAACACTGAAGCTTTCTTT. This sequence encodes CASSLQNSNTEAFF.

The CDR3 coding sequence is TGTGCCAGCATTCGGGACAGGGCCCCAGATACGCAGTATTTT. Protein sequence: CASIRDRAPDTQYF. This chain uses TRBV2 with TRBJ2-3; 9 bases are shared with TRBD1. The CDR3 contains 14 residues. V trimming: 7 bases; J trimming: 4 bases; junction bases outside the gene matches: 6. Germline V gene sequence: CDR1 SNHLY, CDR2 FYNNEI.

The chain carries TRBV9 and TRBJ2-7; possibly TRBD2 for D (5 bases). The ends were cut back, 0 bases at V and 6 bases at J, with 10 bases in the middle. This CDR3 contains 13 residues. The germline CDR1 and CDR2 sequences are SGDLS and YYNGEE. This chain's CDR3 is CASSVATEGEQYF. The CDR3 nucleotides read TGTGCCAGCAGCGTAGCTACAGAGGGCGAGCAGTACTTC.

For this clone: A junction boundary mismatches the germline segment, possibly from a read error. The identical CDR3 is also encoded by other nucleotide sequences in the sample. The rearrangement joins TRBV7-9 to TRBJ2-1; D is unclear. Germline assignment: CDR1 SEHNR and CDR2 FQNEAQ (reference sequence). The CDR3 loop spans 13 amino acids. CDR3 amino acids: CASRHPSYNEQFF. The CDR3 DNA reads TGCGCCAGCAGACACCCCTCTTACAATGAGCAGTTCTTC.

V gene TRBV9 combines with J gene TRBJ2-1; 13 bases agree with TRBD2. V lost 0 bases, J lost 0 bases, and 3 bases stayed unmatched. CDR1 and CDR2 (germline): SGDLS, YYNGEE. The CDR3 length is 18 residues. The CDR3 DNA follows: TGTGCCAGCAGCGTAGGACTAGCGGGAGGTCCCTCCTACAATGAGCAGTTCTTC. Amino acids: CASSVGLAGGPSYNEQFF.

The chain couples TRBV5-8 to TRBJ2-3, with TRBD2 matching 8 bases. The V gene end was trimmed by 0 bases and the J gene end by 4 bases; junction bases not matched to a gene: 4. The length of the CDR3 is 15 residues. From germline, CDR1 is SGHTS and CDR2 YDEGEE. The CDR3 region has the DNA TGTGCCAGCAGCTTGGCGGGGGGACTAGCAGATACGCAGTATTTT. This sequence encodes CASSLAGGLADTQYF.

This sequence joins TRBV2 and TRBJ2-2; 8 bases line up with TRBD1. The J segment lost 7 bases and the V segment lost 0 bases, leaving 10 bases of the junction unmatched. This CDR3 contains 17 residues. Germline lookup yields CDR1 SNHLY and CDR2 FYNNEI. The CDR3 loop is CASSEALAGGFNGELFF. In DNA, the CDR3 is TGTGCCAGCAGTGAAGCGCTGGCAGGGGGCTTCAACGGGGAGCTGTTTTTT.

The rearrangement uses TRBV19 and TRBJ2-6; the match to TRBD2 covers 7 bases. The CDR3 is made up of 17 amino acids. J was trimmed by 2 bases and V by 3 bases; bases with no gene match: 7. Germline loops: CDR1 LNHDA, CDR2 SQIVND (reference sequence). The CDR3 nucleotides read TGTGCCAGTAGTATTGGTGAGGGGAGGGCTGGGGCCAACGTCCTGACTTTC. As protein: CASSIGEGRAGANVLTF.

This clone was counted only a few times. The CDR3 sequence: CASSRGGTNQPQHF. The CDR3 coding sequence is TGTGCCAGCAGCCGTGGGGGGACGAATCAGCCCCAGCATTTT. This chain joins TRBV7-2 and TRBJ1-5, with a weak D call TRBD1 (5 bases). CDR3 length: 14 amino acids. Per the germline V gene, CDR1 is SGHTA and CDR2 is FQGNSA. V gave up 5 bases and J gave up 4 bases, with 12 bases separating them.